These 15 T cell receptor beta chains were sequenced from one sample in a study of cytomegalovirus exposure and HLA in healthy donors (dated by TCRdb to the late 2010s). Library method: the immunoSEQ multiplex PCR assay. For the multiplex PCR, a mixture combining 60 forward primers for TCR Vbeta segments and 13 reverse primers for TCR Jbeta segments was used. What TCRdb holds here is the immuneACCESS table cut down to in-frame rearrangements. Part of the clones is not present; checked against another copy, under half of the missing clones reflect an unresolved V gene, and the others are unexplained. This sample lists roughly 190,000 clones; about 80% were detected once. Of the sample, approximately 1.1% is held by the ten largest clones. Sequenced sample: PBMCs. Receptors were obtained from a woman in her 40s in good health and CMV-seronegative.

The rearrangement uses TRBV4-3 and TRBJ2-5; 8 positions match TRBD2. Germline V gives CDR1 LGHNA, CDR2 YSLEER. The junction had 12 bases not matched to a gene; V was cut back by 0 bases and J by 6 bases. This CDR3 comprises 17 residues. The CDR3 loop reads CASSQDPDGGRLKTQYF. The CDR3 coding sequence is TGCGCCAGCAGCCAAGATCCGGACGGCGGGAGGTTGAAGACCCAGTACTTC.

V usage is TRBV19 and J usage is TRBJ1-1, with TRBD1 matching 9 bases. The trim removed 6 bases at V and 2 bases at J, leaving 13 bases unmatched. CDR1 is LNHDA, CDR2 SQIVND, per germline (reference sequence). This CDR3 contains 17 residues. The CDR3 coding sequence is TGTGCCAGTAGCCCTATACAGGGGGCGCGAGGCAACACTGAAGCTTTCTTT. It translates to CASSPIQGARGNTEAFF.

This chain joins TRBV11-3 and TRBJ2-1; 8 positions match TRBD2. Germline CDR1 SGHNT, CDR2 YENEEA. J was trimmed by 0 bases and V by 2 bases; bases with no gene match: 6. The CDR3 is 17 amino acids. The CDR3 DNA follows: TGTGCCAGCAGCTTACTAGGGACTAGTAGCTCCTACAATGAGCAGTTCTTC. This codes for CASSLLGTSSSYNEQFF. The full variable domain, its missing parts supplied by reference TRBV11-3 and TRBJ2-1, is EAGVVQSPRYKIIEKKQPVAFWCNPISGHNTLYWYLQNLGQGPELLIRYENEEAVDDSQLPKDRFSAERLKGVDSTLKIQPAELGDSAVYLCASSLLGTSSSYNEQFFGPGTRLTVL.

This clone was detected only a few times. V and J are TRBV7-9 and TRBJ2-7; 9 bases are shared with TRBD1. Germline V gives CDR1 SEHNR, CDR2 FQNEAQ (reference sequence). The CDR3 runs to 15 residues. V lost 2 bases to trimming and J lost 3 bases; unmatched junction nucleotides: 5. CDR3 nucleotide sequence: TGTGCCAGCAGCTTATGGACAGGGGCAAACTACGAGCAGTACTTC. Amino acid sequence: CASSLWTGANYEQYF.

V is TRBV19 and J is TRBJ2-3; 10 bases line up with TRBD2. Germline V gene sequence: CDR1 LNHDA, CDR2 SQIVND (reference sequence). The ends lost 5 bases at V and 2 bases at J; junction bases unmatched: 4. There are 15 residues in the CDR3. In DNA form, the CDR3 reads TGTGCCAGTAGTTCCCTAGCGGGAGTCACAGATACGCAGTATTTT. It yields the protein CASSSLAGVTDTQYF.

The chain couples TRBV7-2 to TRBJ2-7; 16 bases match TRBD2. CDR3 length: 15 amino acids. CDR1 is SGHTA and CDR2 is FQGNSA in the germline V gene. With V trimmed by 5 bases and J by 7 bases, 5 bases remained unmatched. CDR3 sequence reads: CASSPGLAGGGEQYV. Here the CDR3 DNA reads TGTGCCAGCAGCCCGGGACTAGCGGGAGGGGGTGAGCAGTACGTC.

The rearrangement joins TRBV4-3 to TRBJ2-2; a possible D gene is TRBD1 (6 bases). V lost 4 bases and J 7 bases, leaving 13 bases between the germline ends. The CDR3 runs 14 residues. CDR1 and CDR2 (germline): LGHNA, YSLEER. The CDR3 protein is CASSLQGKGGELFF. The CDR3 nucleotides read TGCGCCAGCAGCCTACAGGGTAAAGGCGGGGAGCTGTTTTTT.

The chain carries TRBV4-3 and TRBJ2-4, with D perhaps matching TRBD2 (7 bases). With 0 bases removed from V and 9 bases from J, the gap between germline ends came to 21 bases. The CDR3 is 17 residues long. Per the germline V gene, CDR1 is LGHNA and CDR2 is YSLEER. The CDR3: CASSQETPLQGGGIQYF. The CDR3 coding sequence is TGCGCCAGCAGCCAAGAAACCCCACTACAGGGAGGGGGCATTCAGTACTTC.

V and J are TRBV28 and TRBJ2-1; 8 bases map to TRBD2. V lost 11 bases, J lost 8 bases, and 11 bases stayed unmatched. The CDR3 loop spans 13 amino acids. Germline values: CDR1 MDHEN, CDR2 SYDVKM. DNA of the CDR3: TGTGCCTCGACTAGCGTGAACTATCATGAGCAGTTCTTC. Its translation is CASTSVNYHEQFF.

The CDR3 DNA is TGTGCCAGCAGCCTGGGACTAGCGGAATACAATGAGCAGTTCTTC. Translated, it gives CASSLGLAEYNEQFF. This chain joins TRBV6-5 and TRBJ2-1, with 11 positions matching TRBD2. This CDR3 spans 15 amino acids. Germline loops: CDR1 MNHEY, CDR2 SVGAGI. J lost 4 bases, V lost 6 bases, and 5 bases had no gene match.

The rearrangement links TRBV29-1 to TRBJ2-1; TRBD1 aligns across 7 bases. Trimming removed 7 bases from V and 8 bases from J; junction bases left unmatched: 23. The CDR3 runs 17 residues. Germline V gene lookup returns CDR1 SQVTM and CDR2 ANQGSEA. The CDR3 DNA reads TGCAGCGCCCGGACAGGTCAGGGGGTATCAAACTCCTATGAGCAGTTCTTC. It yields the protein CSARTGQGVSNSYEQFF.

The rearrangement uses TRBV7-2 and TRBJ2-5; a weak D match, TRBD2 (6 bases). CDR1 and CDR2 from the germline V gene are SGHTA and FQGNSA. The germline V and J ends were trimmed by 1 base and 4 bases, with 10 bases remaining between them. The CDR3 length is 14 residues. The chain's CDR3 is CASSLVFGRETQYF. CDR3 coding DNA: TGTGCCAGCAGCTTAGTGTTCGGGAGAGAGACCCAGTACTTC.

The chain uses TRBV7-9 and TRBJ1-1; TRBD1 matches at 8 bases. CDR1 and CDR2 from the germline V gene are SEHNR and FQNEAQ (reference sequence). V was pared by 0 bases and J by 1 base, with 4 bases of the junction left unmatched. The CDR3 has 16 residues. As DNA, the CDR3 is TGTGCCAGCAGCTTAGCCTTTGGACAGGGGAACACTGAAGCTTTCTTT. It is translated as CASSLAFGQGNTEAFF.

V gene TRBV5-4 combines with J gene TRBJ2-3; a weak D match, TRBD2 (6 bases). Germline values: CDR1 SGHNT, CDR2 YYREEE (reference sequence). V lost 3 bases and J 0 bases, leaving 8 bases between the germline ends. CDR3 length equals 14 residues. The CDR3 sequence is CASSSSGSTDTQYF. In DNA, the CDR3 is TGTGCCAGCAGCTCAAGCGGGAGCACAGATACGCAGTATTTT.

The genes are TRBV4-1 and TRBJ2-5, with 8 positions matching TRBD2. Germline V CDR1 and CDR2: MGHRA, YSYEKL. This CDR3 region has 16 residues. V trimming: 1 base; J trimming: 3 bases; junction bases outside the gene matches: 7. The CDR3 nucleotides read TGCGCCAGCAGCCAAGGTCCGGGACTAGGAGAAGAGACCCAGTACTTC. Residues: CASSQGPGLGEETQYF.